This TCR beta chain was sequenced for a study of technical replicates of blood from a few donors. The method was immunoSEQ multiplex PCR; TCRdb's version includes in-frame clones alone and lacks a portion of them. This table has tens of thousands of clones, around nine tenths appearing once. Trimming took 6 bases from V and 4 from J, leaving 15 bases between them. CDR1 is SNHLY and CDR2 is FYNNEI in the germline V gene. The CDR3 has 15 amino acids. The sequence came from a human donor in good health. Some clones in this sample may be carry-over from other donors' samples. The V gene is TRBV2, the J gene TRBJ2-2; D is ambiguous. The source material was PBMCs. CDR3 region: CASRPTRVTTGELFF. The CDR3 nucleotides are TGTGCCAGCAGACCCACCCGGGTCACCACCGGGGAGCTGTTTTTT.